Presented here are 14 T cell receptor beta chains from one specimen sequenced in a study of T cell clonotyping in hematopoietic cell transplantation. Time point here: recipient sample about 28 days before transplant, after cytoreduction. Profiled with immunoSEQ multiplex PCR; TCRdb holds only in-frame clones, not every one. The sample includes around 15,000 clones, 93% of them seen just once. Sequencing used peripheral blood mononuclear cells, obtained before stem cell transplant. The receptors here all came from a man aged 18 to 35 with biphenotypic leukemia. Some clones in this sample may be carry-over from other donors' samples.

This chain links TRBV19 with TRBJ2-3; D might be TRBD2 (6 bases). The germline CDR1 and CDR2 sequences are LNHDA and SQIVND (reference sequence). Trimming stripped 5 bases from V and 2 bases from J, with 20 bases between. The CDR3 runs 17 residues. CDR3 DNA: TGTGCCAGTAGTCCCGCCCGATCTAGCGCCTACACAGATACGCAGTATTTT. It translates to CASSPARSSAYTDTQYF. The full variable domain, completed using reference TRBV19 and TRBJ2-3, is DGGITQSPKYLFRKEGQNVTLSCEQNLNHDAMYWYRQDPGQGLRLIYYSQIVNDFQKGDIAEGYSVSREKKESFPLTVTSAQKNPTAFYLCASSPARSSAYTDTQYFGPGTRLTVL.

The chain joins TRBV2 to TRBJ2-5; 8 bases map to TRBD1. The J segment lost 2 bases and the V segment lost 7 bases, leaving 6 bases of the junction unmatched. The CDR3 extends over 14 amino acids. Germline CDR1 is SNHLY and CDR2 is FYNNEI. CDR3 nucleotides: TGTGCCAGCACCCCGGACAGGGCGCAAGAGACCCAGTACTTC. Translated: CASTPDRAQETQYF.

The chain has TRBV19 and TRBJ1-2, with 8 positions matching TRBD1. CDR3 length: 11 amino acids. Trimming removed 9 bases from V and 8 bases from J; junction bases left unmatched: 5. Germline-derived CDR1 and CDR2 are LNHDA and SQIVND (reference sequence). CDR3 residues: CASTGGRGYTF. The CDR3 DNA sequence: TGTGCCAGCACAGGGGGACGAGGCTACACCTTC.

This clone was recorded once. The V and J genes are TRBV29-1 and TRBJ1-1; TRBD1 might be the D (5 bases). This CDR3 is built from 12 residues. V gave up 4 bases and J gave up 5 bases, with 11 bases separating them. Germline V gene lookup returns CDR1 SQVTM and CDR2 ANQGSEA. In DNA, the CDR3 is TGCAGCGTTGTGGCCAGGGCAACTGAAGCTTTCTTT. This gives the protein CSVVARATEAFF.

This clone was found once. V is TRBV27 and J is TRBJ1-1; D gene uncertain. V was shortened by 9 bases and J by 5 bases, with 25 bases between the two germline ends. This CDR3 spans 16 amino acids. CDR1 and CDR2 from the germline V gene are MNHEY and SMNVEV (reference sequence). The CDR3 bases are TGTGCCAGTAGCCGGTGGGTAGGAGCCTCGGGAACTGAAGCTTTCTTT. This sequence encodes CASSRWVGASGTEAFF.

V gene TRBV5-1 combines with J gene TRBJ2-3; D is unresolved. V lost 5 bases to trimming and J lost 6 bases, with 7 bases between them. Germline V gene data show CDR1 as SGHRS and CDR2 as YFSETQ. The CDR3 sequence is 11 residues long. The CDR3 bases are TGCGCCAGCAGACTGGGGGATACGCAGTATTTT. Its protein product is CASRLGDTQYF.

The CDR3, as DNA: TGTGCCAGCAGCCCTCGGACAGATAATTCACCCCTCCACTTT. Residues: CASSPRTDNSPLHF. This chain connects TRBV7-8 to TRBJ1-6; D perhaps matches TRBD1 (6 bases). Trimming left V 5 bases short and J 5 bases short, with 10 bases between. CDR1 and CDR2 (germline): SGHVS, FQNEAQ. The CDR3 sequence is 14 residues long.

The rearrangement links TRBV5-1 to TRBJ2-3, with TRBD2 identical over 8 bases. The ends lost 1 base at V and 3 bases at J; junction bases unmatched: 4. There are 15 residues in the CDR3. Germline CDR1 and CDR2: SGHRS and YFSETQ. The CDR3 loop reads CASSLRGLGTDTQYF. The CDR3 coding sequence is TGCGCCAGCAGCTTGAGGGGACTAGGGACAGATACGCAGTATTTT.

The chain employs TRBV7-8 and TRBJ1-6; 7 bases are a match to TRBD1. The germline gives CDR1 SGHVS, CDR2 FQNEAQ. The CDR3 loop spans 14 amino acids. V gave up 3 bases and J gave up 7 bases; unmatched junction bases: 3. Here the CDR3 reads CASSFEGANSPLHF. The CDR3 DNA follows: TGTGCCAGCAGCTTCGAGGGGGCGAATTCACCCCTCCACTTT.

This clone was seen once. This chain connects TRBV30 to TRBJ1-2; D is undetermined. This CDR3 is 12 amino acids long. The ends were cut back, 3 bases at V and 4 bases at J, with 9 bases in the middle. Germline V lookup: CDR1 GTSNPN, CDR2 SVGIG (reference sequence). CDR3 DNA: TGTGCCTGGAGAGCGGGAGGCTATGGCTACACCTTC. Translating gives CAWRAGGYGYTF.

This rearrangement joins TRBV27 to TRBJ2-5; D tentatively fits TRBD1 or TRBD2 (5 bases each). The CDR3 runs to 11 residues. The ends were cut back, 6 bases at V and 7 bases at J, with 9 bases in the middle. The germline gives CDR1 MNHEY, CDR2 SMNVEV (reference sequence). CDR3 protein: CASRRGGTQYF. CDR3 in DNA: TGTGCCAGCAGGAGGGGCGGGACCCAGTACTTC.

V usage is TRBV28 and J usage is TRBJ1-5, with TRBD1 identical over 7 bases. Germline CDR1 is MDHEN and CDR2 is SYDVKM. The CDR3 sequence is 15 residues long. With 1 base clipped from V and 4 bases from J, the junction kept 4 bases outside the gene matches. The DNA for the CDR3 is TGTGCCAGCAGTTTATCCGGGACAGTTAATCAGCCCCAGCATTTT. It translates to CASSLSGTVNQPQHF.

This clone was found a few times. The genes are TRBV19 and TRBJ2-2, with 7 bases identical to TRBD2. The J segment lost 3 bases and the V segment lost 6 bases, leaving 7 bases of the junction unmatched. This CDR3 has 15 residues. Germline V gene sequence: CDR1 LNHDA, CDR2 SQIVND (reference sequence). CDR3 DNA: TGTGCCAGTAGAGTTCGACTAGCCGACACCGGGGAGCTGTTTTTT. Translating it yields CASRVRLADTGELFF.

The chain couples TRBV5-1 to TRBJ2-7, with a weak D call TRBD1 (7 bases). Germline V gene data show CDR1 as SGHRS and CDR2 as YFSETQ. The CDR3 totals 15 residues. The V end was cut by 3 bases, the J end by 4 bases, with 17 bases between. The CDR3 here is CASSWDSGGGYEQYF. DNA of the CDR3: TGCGCCAGCAGCTGGGACAGTGGGGGAGGATACGAGCAGTACTTC.